The 21 T cell receptor beta chains below were found in one sample sequenced in a study of cytotoxic CD8 clonotypes in ibrutinib-treated CLL. TCRdb keeps only in-frame clones here, not all; method: immunoSEQ multiplex PCR. The table shows some 130,000 clones, with 75% to 80% occurring only once. Here the sequenced sample was PBMCs, taken after 24 months of ibrutinib treatment. The receptors here all came from a human donor with chronic lymphocytic leukemia.

The chain has TRBV6-5 and TRBJ1-1; D might be TRBD1 (6 bases). The ends were cut back, 0 bases at V and 6 bases at J, with 17 bases in the middle. The CDR3 consists of 16 residues. CDR1 and CDR2 from the germline V gene are MNHEY and SVGAGI. CDR3 region: CASSYSVAGVMAEAFF. The CDR3, as DNA: TGTGCCAGCAGTTACTCGGTTGCAGGGGTGATGGCTGAAGCTTTCTTT.

The chain couples TRBV15 to TRBJ1-6, with D possibly matching TRBD1 (5 bases). Trimming removed 0 bases from V and 9 bases from J, with 18 bases in between. Germline V gives CDR1 LNHNV, CDR2 YYDKDF (reference sequence). The CDR3 runs 17 residues. The DNA of the CDR3 is TGTGCCACCAGCAGAGATTGGGGCCAGGGCTATGCTTCACCCCTCCACTTT. Protein: CATSRDWGQGYASPLHF. The whole variable domain, filled in from reference TRBV15 and TRBJ1-6, reads DAMVIQNPRYQVTQFGKPVTLSCSQTLNHNVMYWYQQKSSQAPKLLFHYYDKDFNNEADTPDNFQSRRPNTSFCFLDIRSPGLGDTAMYLCATSRDWGQGYASPLHFGNGTRLTVT.

This rearrangement joins TRBV7-9 to TRBJ2-1, with TRBD2 identical over 10 bases. From germline, CDR1 is SEHNR and CDR2 FQNEAQ (reference sequence). With V trimmed by 6 bases and J by 0 bases, 14 bases remained unmatched. The CDR3 has 19 amino acids. In DNA form, the CDR3 reads TGTGCCAGCAGTCCTCGGGTAGCGGGGGGTCAAAGCTCCTACAATGAGCAGTTCTTC. It encodes CASSPRVAGGQSSYNEQFF.

The V call is TRBV18, the J call TRBJ2-1; 10 nucleotides match TRBD2. The CDR3 extends over 18 amino acids. V shed 3 bases, J shed 5 bases, and the junction held 13 bases outside the gene matches. The V gene's germline CDR1 is KGHSH and CDR2 LQKENI. The CDR3 sequence: CASSPRDGSGGKHNEQFF. The DNA of the CDR3 is TGTGCCAGCTCACCCAGGGATGGTAGCGGGGGGAAGCACAATGAGCAGTTCTTC.

This clone was seen many times. The rearrangement joins TRBV27 to TRBJ2-7; the match to TRBD1 covers 11 bases. Germline-derived CDR1 and CDR2 are MNHEY and SMNVEV (reference sequence). CDR3 length equals 16 residues. V lost 5 bases, J lost 6 bases, and 12 bases stayed unmatched. The CDR3 loop is CASSPHGGTGGPEQYF. Here the CDR3 DNA reads TGTGCCAGCAGTCCGCATGGGGGGACAGGGGGGCCCGAGCAGTACTTC.

This chain links TRBV19 with TRBJ2-7; TRBD2 might be the D (6 bases). Germline V gene data show CDR1 as LNHDA and CDR2 as SQIVND (reference sequence). The CDR3 contains 14 residues. The V end lost 3 bases, the J end lost 2 bases, and 11 bases lay between the germline ends. CDR3 region: CASSILGGAYEQYF. As DNA, the CDR3 is TGTGCCAGTAGTATTTTGGGCGGGGCCTACGAGCAGTACTTC.

The chain combines TRBV11-2 with TRBJ2-2, with no clear D. In germline, CDR1 is SGHAT, CDR2 FQNNGV. The CDR3 length is 14 residues. V was trimmed by 5 bases and J by 4 bases, leaving 11 bases between them. CDR3 nucleotides: TGTGCCAGCAGCCCCCGGACGGGCACCGGGGAGCTGTTTTTT. Protein: CASSPRTGTGELFF.

The chain uses TRBV6-1 and TRBJ1-5; D might be TRBD1 (5 bases). Deletions cut 6 bases from V and 5 bases from J, with 14 bases between. The length of the CDR3 is 14 residues. The germline CDR1 and CDR2 sequences are MNHNS and SASEGT. In DNA form, the CDR3 reads TGTGCCAGCAGGGGACCAATCGGATATCAGCCCCAGCATTTT. Its translation is CASRGPIGYQPQHF.

This chain uses TRBV7-9 with TRBJ1-5; D uncertain. Germline V CDR1 and CDR2: SEHNR, FQNEAQ (reference sequence). V was pared by 5 bases and J by 1 base, with 9 bases between. CDR3 length: 14 amino acids. In DNA form, the CDR3 reads TGTGCCAGCAGCCCAGGAACGAGCAATCAGCCCCAGCATTTT. It translates to CASSPGTSNQPQHF.

This clone was counted only a few times. Relative to the germline gene, one junction end is altered; a read error may explain this. This chain links TRBV4-2 with TRBJ2-4; TRBD2 might be the D (5 bases). The CDR3 totals 11 residues. The germline V gene has CDR1 LGHNA and CDR2 YNFKEQ. CDR3 DNA sequence: TGTGCCAGCGCAGGACTCGGCCTAGTTGACTTC. Amino acid sequence: CASAGLGLVDF.

The chain uses TRBV9 and TRBJ1-2; perhaps TRBD1 as D (6 bases). The CDR3 loop spans 11 amino acids. Germline V gene sequence: CDR1 SGDLS, CDR2 YYNGEE. The V gene lost 1 base and the J gene lost 10 bases, with 8 bases spanning the gap. This CDR3 reads CASSVQGHYTF. In DNA, the CDR3 is TGTGCCAGCAGCGTACAGGGGCACTACACCTTC.

The chain recombines TRBV29-1 with TRBJ2-2; 11 bases map to TRBD1. CDR1 and CDR2 from the germline V gene are SQVTM and ANQGSEA. With 2 bases clipped from V and 0 bases from J, the junction kept 11 bases outside the gene matches. This CDR3 is built from 19 residues. For the CDR3, the DNA is TGCAGCGTTGAAACACCTCAGGGACAGGGGGGGACGAACACCGGGGAGCTGTTTTTT. As protein: CSVETPQGQGGTNTGELFF.

This sequence joins TRBV11-2 and TRBJ2-5; no definite D call. Trimming removed 1 base from V and 3 bases from J, with 12 bases in between. The CDR3 runs 15 residues. Germline values: CDR1 SGHAT, CDR2 FQNNGV. CDR3 residues: CASSLAPAAEETQYF. In DNA form, the CDR3 reads TGTGCCAGCAGCTTAGCCCCCGCCGCTGAAGAGACCCAGTACTTC. Variable domain in full (rest from reference TRBV11-2 and TRBJ2-5): EAGVAQSPRYKIIEKRQSVAFWCNPISGHATLYWYQQILGQGPKLLIQFQNNGVVDDSQLPKDRFSAERLKGVDSTLKIQPAKLEDSAVYLCASSLAPAAEETQYFGPGTRLLVL.

This clone was recorded only once. This chain links TRBV25-1 with TRBJ2-5, with 11 nucleotides matching TRBD2. This CDR3 is built from 16 residues. Germline V lookup: CDR1 MGHDK, CDR2 SYGVNS. V was clipped by 4 bases and J by 4 bases; unmatched bases: 8. CDR3 bases: TGTGCCAGCAGTGCCCCACTAGCGGGAGTGGGAGAGACCCAGTACTTC. Amino acids: CASSAPLAGVGETQYF. Drawing the rest from reference TRBV25-1 and TRBJ2-5, the complete variable domain is EADIYQTPRYLVIGTGKKITLECSQTMGHDKMYWYQQDPGMELHLIHYSYGVNSTEKGDLSSESTVSRIRTEHFPLTLESARPSHTSQYLCASSAPLAGVGETQYFGPGTRLLVL.

This clone was seen only once. The V gene is TRBV6-5, the J gene TRBJ1-6; D gene unclear. CDR1 is MNHEY and CDR2 is SVGAGI in the germline V gene. The length of the CDR3 is 15 residues. Deletions cut 6 bases from V and 10 bases from J, with 19 bases between. CDR3 sequence: CASSPWTTLDSPLHF. DNA for the CDR3: TGTGCCAGCAGCCCGTGGACCACCTTGGACTCACCCCTCCACTTT.

The chain carries TRBV9 and TRBJ2-4; D remains unclear. V gave up 2 bases and J gave up 2 bases, with 5 bases separating them. The CDR3 is 13 amino acids. CDR1 and CDR2 (germline): SGDLS, YYNGEE. CDR3: CASSVDPKNIQYF. The CDR3 DNA is TGTGCCAGCAGCGTCGACCCCAAAAACATTCAGTACTTC.

V is TRBV27 and J is TRBJ2-7; 11 bases are shared with TRBD2. Germline V CDR1 and CDR2: MNHEY, SMNVEV (reference sequence). The CDR3 runs to 16 residues. Unmatched junction bases numbered 5, after V lost 2 bases and J lost 2 bases. The chain's CDR3 is CASSLVLAGGPYEQYF. Here the CDR3 DNA reads TGTGCCAGCAGTTTAGTCCTAGCGGGAGGCCCCTACGAGCAGTACTTC.

This chain joins TRBV5-4 and TRBJ2-3; no firm D call. The CDR3 has 11 residues. From germline, CDR1 is SGHNT and CDR2 YYREEE (reference sequence). The germline V and J ends were trimmed by 6 bases and 0 bases, with 2 bases remaining between them. CDR3 nucleotide sequence: TGTGCCAGCAAAAGCACAGATACGCAGTATTTT. Its translation is CASKSTDTQYF.

V usage is TRBV5-8 and J usage is TRBJ2-5; 9 bases are a match to TRBD2. The germline gives CDR1 SGHTS, CDR2 YDEGEE. J lost 2 bases, V lost 4 bases, and 9 bases had no gene match. The CDR3 is 16 residues long. The DNA of the CDR3 is TGTGCCAGCAGCCCGGGACTAGCCCCCCGACAAGAGACCCAGTACTTC. Its protein product is CASSPGLAPRQETQYF.

The gene calls are TRBV7-3 and TRBJ2-2, with D possibly TRBD1 on 6 matching bases. CDR1 and CDR2 (germline): SGHTA, FQGTGA. The germline V and J ends were trimmed by 8 bases and 0 bases, with 10 bases remaining between them. The CDR3 is 14 residues long. The CDR3 loop is CASAQGTNTGELFF. CDR3 DNA: TGTGCCAGCGCCCAGGGGACGAACACCGGGGAGCTGTTTTTT.

V and J are TRBV10-3 and TRBJ1-1; TRBD1 is a possible D gene (5 bases). Germline V gene lookup returns CDR1 ENHRY and CDR2 SYGVKD. V was clipped by 6 bases and J by 1 base, with 15 bases between them. This CDR3 comprises 15 residues. The CDR3 nucleotides are TGTGCCATCAGGAGGGTTGGGGGTGGGAACACTGAAGCTTTCTTT. This encodes CAIRRVGGGNTEAFF.